This passage covers 25 T cell receptor beta chains from one sample sequenced in a study of OX40 agonist ivuxolimab in advanced cancers. TCRdb keeps only in-frame clones here, not all; method: immunoSEQ multiplex PCR. The sample includes roughly 50,000 clones, nearly 80% of them seen just once. Sample: CD4+ or CD8+ T cells sorted from blood, taken in a trial of the OX40 agonist ivuxolimab. The receptors derive from an adult with an advanced solid tumor such as melanoma, head and neck, liver or kidney cancer.

The chain has TRBV6-6 and TRBJ2-7; 9 nucleotides agree with TRBD2. The length of the CDR3 is 14 residues. V dropped 5 bases and J dropped 0; count of bases not matched to a gene: 2. CDR1 MNHNY and CDR2 SVGAGI come from the germline V gene (reference sequence). CDR3 coding DNA: TGTGCCAGCAGTGGAGCGGGGGGCTCCTACGAGCAGTACTTC. This encodes CASSGAGGSYEQYF.

The chain recombines TRBV28 with TRBJ1-2; D is perhaps TRBD1 (6 bases). Trimming removed 2 bases from V and 1 base from J, with 8 bases in between. CDR3 length: 14 amino acids. Germline assignment: CDR1 MDHEN and CDR2 SYDVKM. The CDR3 loop is CASSLDRFNYGYTF. The CDR3 region has the DNA TGTGCCAGCAGTTTAGACAGGTTTAACTATGGCTACACCTTC.

The chain links TRBV10-2 to TRBJ1-2; a possible D gene is TRBD1 (6 bases). The CDR3 extends over 14 amino acids. Germline V gene lookup returns CDR1 WSHSY and CDR2 SAAADI. V was cut by 7 bases and J by 6 bases, with 18 bases left in between. The CDR3 nucleotides are TGCGCCAGCACCCCTATGACCTCAGGGGATGGCTACACCTTC. Translation: CASTPMTSGDGYTF.

In DNA form, the CDR3 reads TGTGCCAGTAGACAGGGTGAGACCCAGTACTTC. Amino acids: CASRQGETQYF. The chain recombines TRBV2 with TRBJ2-5; 7 bases match TRBD1. The CDR3 consists of 11 residues. V gave up 9 bases and J gave up 5 bases; unmatched junction bases: 3. Germline V gene lookup returns CDR1 SNHLY and CDR2 FYNNEI.

The genes are TRBV4-1 and TRBJ2-1, with 8 bases lining up with TRBD2. Trimming removed 0 bases from V and 12 bases from J; junction bases left unmatched: 13. Per the germline V gene, CDR1 is MGHRA and CDR2 is YSYEKL. The CDR3 contains 16 residues. For the CDR3, the DNA is TGCGCCAGCAGCCAAGATGGGAGCGGGAGCCTTGTATTGCAGTTCTTC. This sequence encodes CASSQDGSGSLVLQFF.

This clone has just one count. This chain links TRBV13 with TRBJ2-5; 10 bases agree with TRBD2. Trimming took 3 bases from V and 0 from J; bases not matched to a gene: 7. Germline V gene data show CDR1 as PRHDT and CDR2 as FYEKMQ (reference sequence). This CDR3 contains 17 residues. CDR3 in amino acids: CASSFKLAGAYQETQYF. In nucleotides, the CDR3 is TGTGCCAGCAGCTTCAAGCTAGCGGGGGCCTACCAAGAGACCCAGTACTTC.

V is TRBV28 and J is TRBJ2-7; 8 bases are shared with TRBD1. The CDR3 is 16 residues long. Losses at the gene ends were 5 bases for V and 3 bases for J; bases not matched to a gene: 12. In germline, CDR1 is MDHEN, CDR2 SYDVKM. DNA for the CDR3: TGTGCCAGCAGTCCGGCCAGGACAGGGATTAACTACGAGCAGTACTTC. Residues: CASSPARTGINYEQYF.

The gene calls are TRBV4-3 and TRBJ1-6, with 9 positions matching TRBD1. Losses at the gene ends were 2 bases for V and 7 bases for J; bases not matched to a gene: 3. Germline V CDR1 and CDR2: LGHNA, YSLEER. The length of the CDR3 is 15 residues. DNA of the CDR3: TGCGCCAGCAGCCAATTCGGGACAGGGAATTCACCCCTCCACTTT. This codes for CASSQFGTGNSPLHF.

The chain recombines TRBV18 with TRBJ2-1, with 7 positions matching TRBD1. The CDR3 spans 14 residues. The junction had 6 bases not matched to a gene; V was cut back by 3 bases and J by 7 bases. CDR1 is KGHSH, CDR2 LQKENI, per germline. The CDR3 DNA sequence: TGTGCCAGCTCACCCTCACAGGGGTGGAATGAGCAGTTCTTC. This sequence encodes CASSPSQGWNEQFF. The whole variable domain, filled in from reference TRBV18 and TRBJ2-1, reads NAGVMQNPRHLVRRRGQEARLRCSPMKGHSHVYWYRQLPEEGLKFMVYLQKENIIDESGMPKERFSAEFPKEGPSILRIQQVVRGDSAAYFCASSPSQGWNEQFFGPGTRLTVL.

The chain links TRBV14 to TRBJ2-2, with 14 bases identical to TRBD2. The CDR3 is made up of 17 amino acids. The J segment lost 3 bases and the V segment lost 4 bases, leaving 4 bases of the junction unmatched. CDR1 and CDR2 from the germline V gene are SGHDN and FVKESK. The CDR3 is CASSLPGLAGDTGELFF. The CDR3 nucleotides are TGTGCCAGCAGCCTGCCGGGACTAGCGGGGGACACCGGGGAGCTGTTTTTT.

V usage is TRBV14 and J usage is TRBJ1-1, with 7 bases aligning to TRBD1. V was clipped by 2 bases and J by 1 base; unmatched bases: 7. The CDR3 is 16 residues long. CDR1 is SGHDN and CDR2 is FVKESK in the germline V gene. CDR3 protein: CASSQSYRGPNTEAFF. The CDR3 nucleotides are TGTGCCAGCAGCCAATCTTACAGGGGCCCGAACACTGAAGCTTTCTTT.

This chain uses TRBV2 with TRBJ1-2; the D gene is possibly TRBD1 (5 bases). V lost 2 bases and J lost 5, with 6 bases in between. Germline V CDR1 and CDR2: SNHLY, FYNNEI. The CDR3 runs to 12 residues. The CDR3 coding sequence is TGTGCCAGCAGTGAATCAGGGTATGGCTACACCTTC. This gives the protein CASSESGYGYTF.

J is TRBJ2-7 and V is TRBV6-1; no clear D. Germline V gene lookup returns CDR1 MNHNS and CDR2 SASEGT. Deletions cut 4 bases from V and 4 bases from J, with 8 bases between. The CDR3 extends over 12 amino acids. As DNA, the CDR3 is TGTGCCAGCAGTGCCGGGCGGTACGAGCAGTACTTC. It specifies CASSAGRYEQYF.

The chain uses TRBV7-2 and TRBJ1-2; D possibly corresponds to TRBD1 (5 bases). The CDR3 loop spans 13 amino acids. The V end was cut by 6 bases, the J end by 8 bases, with 16 bases between. CDR1 and CDR2 from the germline V gene are SGHTA and FQGNSA. Here the CDR3 reads CASSPDRGEGYTF. In DNA, the CDR3 is TGTGCCAGCAGTCCCGACAGAGGGGAGGGCTACACCTTC.

This clone was observed a single time. The chain recombines TRBV7-6 with TRBJ2-1, with D unclear. This CDR3 has 12 residues. Germline CDR1 SGHVS, CDR2 FNYEAQ. V lost 0 bases and J lost 16, with 13 bases in between. CDR3 in amino acids: CASSLAHELPFF. CDR3 sequence (DNA): TGTGCCAGCAGCTTAGCGCATGAGTTACCTTTCTTC. The full variable domain, its missing parts supplied by reference TRBV7-6 and TRBJ2-1, is GAGVSQSPRYKVTKRGQDVALRCDPISGHVSLYWYRQALGQGPEFLTYFNYEAQQDKSGLPNDRFSAERPEGSISTLTIQRTEQRDSAMYRCASSLAHELPFFGPGTRLTVL.

The chain links TRBV18 to TRBJ2-1; 14 bases fit TRBD2. Germline values: CDR1 KGHSH, CDR2 LQKENI. The CDR3 is 16 amino acids. The trim removed 4 bases at V and 8 bases at J, leaving 7 bases unmatched. CDR3 in amino acids: CASSQPGLAGVDEQFF. As DNA, the CDR3 is TGTGCCAGCTCACAACCGGGACTAGCGGGAGTTGATGAGCAGTTCTTC.

The chain links TRBV6-1 to TRBJ1-3; weak D call: TRBD1 (6 bases). Looked up from germline, CDR1 is MNHNS and CDR2 is SASEGT. This CDR3 is built from 15 residues. Trimming cost V 6 bases and J 7 bases, with 19 bases left between them. The CDR3, as DNA: TGTGCCAGCAGCGCCATCAGCAGGGGTAGGAACACCATATATTTT. Translated: CASSAISRGRNTIYF.

This chain joins TRBV28 and TRBJ1-2, with a weak D call TRBD1 (5 bases). This CDR3 comprises 13 residues. Trimming shortened V by 6 bases and J by 2 bases, and 10 bases separated the two germline ends. Germline-derived CDR1 and CDR2 are MDHEN and SYDVKM. The DNA for the CDR3 is TGTGCCAGCAGGCGGGACGGAAACTATGGCTACACCTTC. It yields the protein CASRRDGNYGYTF.

V usage is TRBV28 and J usage is TRBJ1-2; tentatively, D is TRBD1 (6 bases). Trimming left V 4 bases short and J 14 bases short, with 14 bases between. The CDR3 spans 11 residues. The germline V gene encodes CDR1 MDHEN and CDR2 SYDVKM. The CDR3 coding sequence is TGTGCCAGCAGTTCGGCCGGACAGACAACCTTC. It specifies CASSSAGQTTF.

The rearrangement joins TRBV5-1 to TRBJ2-1; TRBD2 matches at 13 bases. The CDR3 extends over 15 amino acids. Germline V gene sequence: CDR1 SGHRS, CDR2 YFSETQ. The ends lost 5 bases at V and 8 bases at J; junction bases unmatched: 7. The CDR3 DNA follows: TGCGCCAGCAGGGGAGGGACTAGCGGGGTACATGAGCAGTTCTTC. It translates to CASRGGTSGVHEQFF.

The rearrangement joins TRBV29-1 to TRBJ2-1, with D perhaps assigned TRBD1 or TRBD2 (5 bases each). The V gene's germline CDR1 is SQVTM and CDR2 ANQGSEA. Between the trimmed V and J ends, which lost 4 bases and 6 bases, there was a span of 10 bases. CDR3 length: 12 amino acids. CDR3 in amino acids: CSVAFGTNEQFF. The CDR3, as DNA: TGCAGCGTTGCATTCGGGACCAATGAGCAGTTCTTC.

This rearrangement joins TRBV7-2 to TRBJ2-5; a weak D match, TRBD1 (5 bases). V shed 1 base and J shed 5 bases, with 14 bases lying between them. The germline gives CDR1 SGHTA, CDR2 FQGNSA. This CDR3 has 15 residues. DNA of the CDR3: TGTGCCAGCAGCTTAGAGTGGGGCTACCGGGAGACCCAGTACTTC. This gives the protein CASSLEWGYRETQYF.

The chain is built from TRBV10-3 and TRBJ1-1; 8 bases are shared with TRBD1. The V and J ends lost 6 bases and 7 bases, in that order; junction bases with no gene match: 4. CDR1 and CDR2 from the germline V gene are ENHRY and SYGVKD. CDR3 length: 12 residues. The CDR3 loop is CAIRGTGGEAFF. CDR3 bases: TGTGCCATCAGGGGGACAGGCGGTGAAGCTTTCTTT.

The chain links TRBV13 to TRBJ1-2; D may be TRBD1 (6 bases). Per germline, CDR1 PRHDT and CDR2 FYEKMQ (reference sequence). Trimming removed 2 bases from V and 4 bases from J, with 11 bases in between. There are 14 residues in the CDR3. The CDR3 nucleotides are TGTGCCAGCAGCTTATTATGGGGGGCCTATGGCTACACCTTC. As protein: CASSLLWGAYGYTF. Drawing the rest from reference TRBV13 and TRBJ1-2, the complete variable domain is AAGVIQSPRHLIKEKRETATLKCYPIPRHDTVYWYQQGPGQDPQFLISFYEKMQSDKGSIPDRFSAQQFSDYHSELNMSSLELGDSALYFCASSLLWGAYGYTFGSGTRLTVV.

This chain joins TRBV15 and TRBJ1-2; 9 positions match TRBD1. The CDR3 length is 18 residues. The V gene end was trimmed by 4 bases and the J gene end by 0 bases; junction bases not matched to a gene: 12. Germline loops: CDR1 LNHNV, CDR2 YYDKDF (reference sequence). The CDR3 region is CATSILQGAFTANYGYTF. Here the CDR3 DNA reads TGTGCCACCAGCATATTACAGGGGGCCTTTACCGCTAACTATGGCTACACCTTC.